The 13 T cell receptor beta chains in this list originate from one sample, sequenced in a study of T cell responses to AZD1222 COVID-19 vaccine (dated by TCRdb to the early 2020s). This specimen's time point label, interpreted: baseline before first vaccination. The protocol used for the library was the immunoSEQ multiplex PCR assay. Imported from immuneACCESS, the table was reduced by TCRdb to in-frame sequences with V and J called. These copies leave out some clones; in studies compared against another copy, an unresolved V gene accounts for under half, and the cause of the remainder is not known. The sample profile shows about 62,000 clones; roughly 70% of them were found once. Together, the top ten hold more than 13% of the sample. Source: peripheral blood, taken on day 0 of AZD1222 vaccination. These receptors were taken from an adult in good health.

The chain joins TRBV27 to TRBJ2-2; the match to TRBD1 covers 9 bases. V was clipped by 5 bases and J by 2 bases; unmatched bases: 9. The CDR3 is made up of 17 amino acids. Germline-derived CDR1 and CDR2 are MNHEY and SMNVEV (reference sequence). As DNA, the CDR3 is TGTGCCAGCAGTCCCTCATGGGGACAGGGAAACACCGGGGAGCTGTTTTTT. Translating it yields CASSPSWGQGNTGELFF.

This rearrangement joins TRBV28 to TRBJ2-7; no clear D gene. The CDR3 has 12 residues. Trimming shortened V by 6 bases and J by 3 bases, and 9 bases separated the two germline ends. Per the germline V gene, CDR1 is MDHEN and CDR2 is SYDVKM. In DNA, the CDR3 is TGTGCCAGCAGGGTACGTAGCTACGAGCAGTACTTC. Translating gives CASRVRSYEQYF. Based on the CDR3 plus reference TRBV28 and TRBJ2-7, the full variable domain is DVKVTQSSRYLVKRTGEKVFLECVQDMDHENMFWYRQDPGLGLRLIYFSYDVKMKEKGDIPEGYSVSREKKERFSLILESASTNQTSMYLCASRVRSYEQYFGPGTRLTVT.

Here the CDR3 reads CASTTGGPTDTQYF. The CDR3 nucleotides are TGTGCCAGCACCACGGGAGGACCCACAGATACGCAGTATTTT. This chain uses TRBV6-5 with TRBJ2-3; 7 bases match TRBD2. The CDR3 consists of 14 residues. The germline V gene encodes CDR1 MNHEY and CDR2 SVGAGI. The V segment lost 7 bases and the J segment 2 bases; nucleotides outside the gene matches: 6.

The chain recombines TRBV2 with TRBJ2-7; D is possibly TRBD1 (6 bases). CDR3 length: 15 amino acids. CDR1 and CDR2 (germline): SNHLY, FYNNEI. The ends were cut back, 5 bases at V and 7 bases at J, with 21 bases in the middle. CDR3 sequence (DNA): TGTGCCAGCAGTCAACTAACAGGGACCCGCCGGGAGCAGTACTTC. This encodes CASSQLTGTRREQYF. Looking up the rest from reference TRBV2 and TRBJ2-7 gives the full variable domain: EPEVTQTPSHQVTQMGQEVILRCVPISNHLYFYWYRQILGQKVEFLVSFYNNEISEKSEIFDDQFSVERPDGSNFTLKIRSTKLEDSAMYFCASSQLTGTRREQYFGPGTRLTVT.

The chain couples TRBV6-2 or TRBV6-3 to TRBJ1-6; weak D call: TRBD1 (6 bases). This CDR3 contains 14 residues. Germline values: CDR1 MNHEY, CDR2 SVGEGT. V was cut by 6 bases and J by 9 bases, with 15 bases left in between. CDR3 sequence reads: CASSTGTIGSPLHF. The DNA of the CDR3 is TGTGCCAGCAGCACCGGGACAATTGGTTCACCCCTCCACTTT.

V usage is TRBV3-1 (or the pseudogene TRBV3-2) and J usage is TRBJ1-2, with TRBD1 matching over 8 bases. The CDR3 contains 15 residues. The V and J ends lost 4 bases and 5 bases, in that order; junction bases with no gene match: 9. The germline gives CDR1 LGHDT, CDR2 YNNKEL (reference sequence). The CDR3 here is CASSPMDRAAYGYTF. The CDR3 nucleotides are TGTGCCAGCAGCCCCATGGACAGGGCGGCTTATGGCTACACCTTC.

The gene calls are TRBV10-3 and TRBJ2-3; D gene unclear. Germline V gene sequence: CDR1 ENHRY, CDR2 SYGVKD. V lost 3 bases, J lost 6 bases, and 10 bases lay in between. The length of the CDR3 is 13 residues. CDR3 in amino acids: CAISDYIRDTQYF. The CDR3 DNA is TGTGCCATCAGTGACTACATTAGGGATACGCAGTATTTT.

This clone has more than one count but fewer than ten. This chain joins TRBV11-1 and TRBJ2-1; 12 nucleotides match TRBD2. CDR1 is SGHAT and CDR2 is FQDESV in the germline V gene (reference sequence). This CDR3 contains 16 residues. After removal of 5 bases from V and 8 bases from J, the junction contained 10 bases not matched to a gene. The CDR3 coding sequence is TGTGCCAGCAGCCTCCTAGCGGGGGGGCCTCAAGATGAGCAGTTCTTC. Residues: CASSLLAGGPQDEQFF.

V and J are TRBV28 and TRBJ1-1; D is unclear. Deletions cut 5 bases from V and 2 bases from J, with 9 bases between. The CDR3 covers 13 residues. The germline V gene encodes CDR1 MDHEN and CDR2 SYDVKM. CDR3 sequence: CASSIPINTEAFF. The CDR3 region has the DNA TGTGCCAGCAGTATACCAATTAACACTGAAGCTTTCTTT.

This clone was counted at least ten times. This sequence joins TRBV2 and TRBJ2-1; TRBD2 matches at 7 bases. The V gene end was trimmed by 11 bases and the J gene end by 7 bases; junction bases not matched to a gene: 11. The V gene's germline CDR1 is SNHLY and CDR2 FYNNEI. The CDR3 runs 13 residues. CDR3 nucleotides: TGTGCCGGCCTGAACGGGGGGAGGAATGAGCAGTTCTTC. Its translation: CAGLNGGRNEQFF.

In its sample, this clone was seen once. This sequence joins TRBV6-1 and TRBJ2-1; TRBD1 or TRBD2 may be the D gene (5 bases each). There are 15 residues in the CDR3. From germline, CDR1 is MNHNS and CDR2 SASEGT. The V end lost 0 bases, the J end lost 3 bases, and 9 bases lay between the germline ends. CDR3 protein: CASSEAPGLYNEQFF. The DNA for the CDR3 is TGTGCCAGCAGTGAAGCCCCGGGGCTCTACAATGAGCAGTTCTTC.

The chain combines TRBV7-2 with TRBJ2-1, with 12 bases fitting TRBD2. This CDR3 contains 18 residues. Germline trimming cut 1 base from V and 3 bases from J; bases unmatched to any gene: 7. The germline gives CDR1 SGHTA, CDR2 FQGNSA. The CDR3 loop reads CASSLVSPSGGGYNEQFF. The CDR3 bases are TGTGCCAGCAGCTTAGTGTCGCCTAGCGGGGGGGGCTACAATGAGCAGTTCTTC.

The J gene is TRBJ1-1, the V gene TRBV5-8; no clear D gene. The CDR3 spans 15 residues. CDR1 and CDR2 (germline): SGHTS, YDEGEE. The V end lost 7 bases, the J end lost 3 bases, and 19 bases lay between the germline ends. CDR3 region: CASPSGPQRYTEAFF. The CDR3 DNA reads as TGTGCCAGCCCCTCGGGTCCCCAGAGATACACTGAAGCTTTCTTT.